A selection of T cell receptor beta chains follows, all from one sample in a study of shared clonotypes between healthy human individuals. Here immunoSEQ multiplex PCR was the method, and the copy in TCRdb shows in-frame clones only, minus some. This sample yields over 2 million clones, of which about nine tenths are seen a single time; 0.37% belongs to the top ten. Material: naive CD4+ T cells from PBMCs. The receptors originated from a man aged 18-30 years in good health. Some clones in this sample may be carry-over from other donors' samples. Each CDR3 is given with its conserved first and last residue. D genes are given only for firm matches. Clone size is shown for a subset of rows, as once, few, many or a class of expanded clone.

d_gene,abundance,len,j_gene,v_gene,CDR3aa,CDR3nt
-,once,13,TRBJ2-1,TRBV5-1,CASSPDLGNEQFF,TGCGCCAGCAGCCCGGACCTGGGCAATGAGCAGTTCTTC
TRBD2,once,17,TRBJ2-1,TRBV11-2,CASSLAPTAGGPNEQFF,TGTGCCAGCAGCTTAGCCCCGACAGCGGGAGGGCCGAATGAGCAGTTCTTC
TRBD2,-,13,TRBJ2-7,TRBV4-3,CASSQDGGSEQYF,TGCGCCAGCAGCCAAGATGGCGGGAGCGAGCAGTACTTC
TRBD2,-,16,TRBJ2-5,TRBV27,CASSFLRREGRKTQYF,TGTGCCAGCAGTTTCCTACGGCGGGAGGGCCGGAAGACCCAGTACTTC
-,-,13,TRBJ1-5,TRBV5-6,CASSWMEAKPQHF,TGTGCCAGCAGCTGGATGGAAGCCAAGCCCCAGCATTTT
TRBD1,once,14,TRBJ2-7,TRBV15,CATSTPDRGGEQYF,TGTGCCACCAGCACCCCGGACAGGGGCGGCGAGCAGTACTTC
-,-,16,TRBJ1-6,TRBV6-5,CASSYSGRMLESPLHF,TGTGCCAGCAGTTACTCGGGACGAATGCTAGAATCACCCCTCCACTTT
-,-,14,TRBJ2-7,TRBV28,CASRTGALSYEQYF,TGTGCCAGCCGGACGGGGGCCCTCTCCTACGAGCAGTACTTC
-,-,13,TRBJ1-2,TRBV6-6,CASSYRREDGYTF,TGTGCCAGCAGTTACCGCAGGGAGGATGGCTACACCTTC
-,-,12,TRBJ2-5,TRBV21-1,CASSKVWGTQYF,TGTGCCAGCAGCAAAGTTTGGGGGACCCAGTACTTC
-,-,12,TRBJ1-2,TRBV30,CAWSVGVYGYTF,TGTGCCTGGAGTGTAGGAGTTTATGGCTACACCTTC
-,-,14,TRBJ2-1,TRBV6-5,CASSYSILGDEQFF,TGTGCCAGCAGTTACTCTATCCTGGGAGATGAGCAGTTCTTC
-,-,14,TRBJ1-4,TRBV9,CASSMRPSGEKLFF,TGTGCCAGCAGCATGCGGCCGAGTGGCGAAAAACTGTTTTTT
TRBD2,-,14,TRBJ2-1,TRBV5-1,CASSPAGVDNEQFF,TGCGCCAGCAGCCCTGCGGGGGTGGACAATGAGCAGTTCTTC